Sequencing of this TCR beta chain was carried out in a study of cytomegalovirus exposure and HLA in healthy donors. The PCR used 60 Vbeta and 13 Jbeta primers. Sequencing used immunoSEQ multiplex PCR; TCRdb keeps in-frame clones, though not all of them. This repertoire shows about 160,000 clones, 84% found once; its top ten account for nearly 6.5%. Concerning this clone itself: Its matching antigen is unknown. This CDR3 is also generated by other DNA sequences in the sample.

Study conclusions and caveats: A later analysis reportedly identified an Asian-associated ancestry cluster as carrying fewer N-insertions than the approximately 670-donor mean. About 87% or about 30% of the time was how often most TCR beta V segments were productive, according to an earlier analysis. Sequencing likely generated an artifact that appeared as a cluster of highly shared sequence variants.

This cohort consisted of healthy bone marrow donors. The sequenced sample was PBMCs. This sequence originates from a man aged 50 or older in good health and CMV-seropositive.

The CDR3 DNA follows: TGTGCCAGCAGCTTGCCAGGGGAAGAGACCCAGTACTTC. Translated: CASSLPGEETQYF. This chain links TRBV5-4 with TRBJ2-5, with TRBD1 as a possible D gene (6 bases). Trimming cost V 1 base and J 3 bases, with 7 bases left between them. The V gene's germline CDR1 is SGHNT and CDR2 YYREEE (reference sequence). The CDR3 has 13 amino acids.